This TCR beta chain was profiled in a study of cytotoxic CD8 clonotypes in ibrutinib-treated CLL (dated by TCRdb to the early 2020s). About the full investigation: In this cohort, about 15 patients were treatment-naive and fewer than 13 were relapsed/refractory, while about 17 had unmutated IGHV. On average, each sample had a few hundred thousand productive templates and approximately 100,000 productive rearrangements. The response samples were drawn at a median of roughly eleven months into treatment, with a range of about 6 to 40 months. Responses were partial in some 24 patients and complete in 2; after median around 68 months follow-up, around 15 stayed in remission and about 12 progressed. Cryopreserved peripheral blood mononuclear cells were collected before treatment, at response, and at either disease progression or sustained remission. Of the roughly 86 participants in the trial, approximately 26 had longitudinal samples available. Every remission and progressive disease sample was obtained while ibrutinib was still being received by the patients. Summary of the overall study and its limitations: Clonality increased at ibrutinib response, stayed stable in sustained remission, and fell back toward baseline at progression. At baseline, clonality was higher than in age-matched healthy donors and showed a strong correlation with circulating CD8+ T-cell counts. Sampling times were not matched between sustained-remission and progressing patients, and lymph node repertoires were not studied. Public clonotypes were found to be uncommon and were observed to contract or remain stable during treatment; the increase in clonality was shown to reflect expansion of private clonotypes at ibrutinib response.

A MiSeq instrument was used for deep resolution sequencing, which targeted depths ranging from 1 in 1 million up to 1 in 200,000 T cells, with coverage averaging 10x for each clonotype. The immunoSEQ hsTCRB Kit was used to generate the TCR beta libraries. Concerning the study's data processing: ImmunoSEQ Data Assistant and ImmunoSEQ Analyzer were used for data analysis, and V, D and J genes were assigned according to IMGT definitions. Clonality, which ranges from 0 to 1, was calculated by subtracting the normalized Shannon entropy of productive rearrangement frequencies from one. Public clonotype analysis was restricted to overrepresented clonotypes comprising at least 0.05% of each patient's repertoire. Some twelve age-matched healthy donor repertoires from immuneACCESS were used as controls for clonality. TCRdb stores this immuneACCESS table with in-frame sequences only. Part of the clones is absent; in the studies checked, under half of the shortfall reflects unresolved V genes, and no reason is known for the rest. Clonal size and the V and J genes are those of that table, whereas D and trimming came from the DNA. This sample gives over 100,000 clones in total; over 75% of them show up just once. The top ten constitute roughly 2% of the sample.

Comments on this clone: Its antigen remains unidentified. No quality values exist for individual bases; no much larger clone is one base distant.

The time point label corresponds to: less than 30 months on ibrutinib. For TCR beta library preparation, roughly 2.2 micrograms of genomic DNA were isolated from cryopreserved PBMCs. Longitudinal blood samples from CLL patients on ibrutinib monotherapy underwent high-throughput TCR beta sequencing. The patients took part in an open-label, single-center phase 2 trial of ibrutinib monotherapy. V and J are truncated by 8 bases and 0 bases respectively, leaving an intervening sequence of 26 bases. The CDR1 and CDR2 encoded by the germline V gene are MGHRA and YSYEKL. From the cysteine up to the phenylalanine, the CDR3 has a length of 18 residues. The read is trimmed to its CDR3 DNA, 54 bases read in frame from base 1.

Sequenced material: PBMCs, taken after 24 months of ibrutinib treatment. This clonotype was obtained from a human donor with chronic lymphocytic leukemia. This chain joins TRBV4-1 to TRBJ2-7; confidence is insufficient to name the D gene. The nucleotides are TGCGCCAGCGCAGCCGACCTTACGACTTTTGGTCGCTCCTACGAGCAGTACTTC. Its amino acids are CASAADLTTFGRSYEQYF.